A single T cell receptor beta chain is shown here with its context. This clone was observed a handful of times. What antigen it recognizes has not been identified. Per-nucleotide qualities are absent, and no much larger clonotype sits a single base away. The source of the sample is a study of cytomegalovirus exposure and HLA in healthy donors listed by TCRdb under 2017. With regard to the full study: In an earlier analysis of 587 of the donors, roughly 300 Gb of sequence data and approximately 100 million unique TCR beta sequences from about 190 million T cells were reported. The aim of the study was to test whether cataloging public T cell receptors could identify signatures of past pathogen exposure. To predict cytomegalovirus infection status, the study combined high-throughput TCR immunosequencing, statistical association of individual TCRs with disease status, and machine learning. Alongside the repertoire data, information on donor age, sex, ethnicity and CMV serostatus was compiled. All discovery cohort repertoires had been generated on a single sequencing platform. Using immunosequencing, the study profiled T cell repertoires from 666 subjects and related those repertoires to cytomegalovirus serostatus. Because of strong linkage in the cohort, five DR-DQ haplotypes were treated as single units for association and clustering. Across 398 genotyped donors of the cohort, an average of approximately 240,000 unique TCR beta nucleotide sequences per donor were sequenced, and roughly 18% of those sequences were non-productive. Class I and class II HLA loci were covered by the typing at four-digit resolution. In a later genetic analysis, genome-wide SNP genotypes for about 55% of the roughly 700 donors were used, and that subset was treated as a discovery cohort. An early release covering more than 500 HLA-typed donors comprised 250 to 350 gigabases of sequencing data and roughly 85 million unique TCR sequences. Of the 350 to 450 genotyped donors, roughly 80% were placed in the genetic ancestry cluster associated with self-reported Caucasian donors. Besides the first cohort of around 700 subjects, a separate validation cohort made up of roughly 120 different subjects was used. Typing coverage varied by locus: roughly 629-640 donors for A, B, C, DRB1 and DQB1; around 560 for DQA1; 606 for DPA1; around 450 for DPB1. In the later analysis, no new phenotypic data were used to find candidate immune exposures; instead, reliance was placed on TCR beta sequences and their occurrence across donors. An earlier analysis of some 500 of the donors applied high-throughput TCR beta sequencing to assess whether each TCR beta V gene segment acted as functional or pseudogenic. A later analysis re-examined previously published TCR beta repertoires from roughly 720 donors and added high-resolution HLA genotyping to investigate patterns of TCR occurrence. The paper as a whole reports these results and caveats: V-gene and J-gene trimming of TCR beta chains was associated with a missense DCLRE1C variant in a later genetic analysis, and the association was replicated in an independent cohort. The study listed 150 to 200 TCR beta chains as associated with cytomegalovirus. According to a later analysis, TCR association rates differed among HLA loci, with DRB1 alleles showing the most associated TCRs and HLA-C alleles showing the fewest. Presence/absence analyses assumed roughly uniform sequencing depth across donors, an assumption that may not hold. Most CMV-associated TCR beta chains appeared to be HLA-restricted in a later analysis, and the HLA associations seemed to be driven largely by CMV exposure. In an earlier analysis of approximately 590 of the donors, most TCR beta V segments appeared in productive rearrangements about 87% or about 30% of the time, broadly matching IMGT annotations. A further reported finding was that TCR beta sequences accurately predicted the HLA-A and HLA-B alleles for most subjects in the first cohort. While some public TCRs were present in many individuals, most TCR sequences turned up only very rarely across donors. A later analysis associated about 17,000 TCR beta sequences with specific HLA alleles at a false discovery rate of 0.05. Because the 87-base-pair reads could not distinguish some IMGT-functional V segments, including TRBV6-2 and TRBV6-3, those segments were excluded. Only TCR beta chains were sequenced in this cohort, and the absence of alpha or paired-chain data limited detectable features. The classifier was reported to diagnose cytomegalovirus status with high specificity and sensitivity in both the original cohort and the validation cohort. The earlier analysis of about 600 of the donors excluded about 16 rarely observed V segments, including chromosome 9 orphons, because counts were too low. Immune exposure information for the cohort was limited to CMV serostatus. According to a later analysis, parvovirus B19, influenza, CMV and Epstein-Barr virus appeared linked to several top co-occurrence clusters. Because HLA typing was missing for some donors at each locus, association tests included only the typed subset. Strong co-occurrence of HLA alleles, especially DR and DQ, made assigning TCR associations to individual alleles difficult. In vitro tests confirmed that three of the cytomegalovirus-associated TCR beta chains recognize cytomegalovirus antigens. Compared with equally common non-associated chains, HLA-associated TCR beta chains in a later analysis were more clonally expanded and had lower generation probabilities. It was suggested by the authors that the approach could potentially be generalized to other disease states and immunological phenotypes. Compared with the roughly 700-donor mean, donors in an Asian-associated ancestry cluster had fewer N-insertions in productive TCRs, according to a later genetic analysis. Linkage disequilibrium might explain the correlated functional status among segregating V segments, but an unknown experimental factor could not be ruled out. A cluster of highly shared sequence variants was judged likely to be a technical artifact of the sequencing pipeline.

The cohort comprised some 730 healthy bone marrow donors. All cohort members were sampled while nominally healthy, although unrecorded immune exposures were likely present. The donor tested CMV seropositive and was one of the 289 seropositive cohort members. A peripheral blood sample was collected from each donor, and TCR beta sequencing was performed on peripheral blood mononuclear cells. Genomic DNA extraction from the blood cell samples was performed with the Qiagen DNeasy Blood Extraction Kit. The library came from the immunoSEQ multiplex PCR assay. A mixture of 60 forward primers for TCR Vbeta segments and 13 reverse primers for TCR Jbeta segments was used in the multiplex PCR. The CDR3 region of rearranged TCR beta genes was amplified from genomic DNA with a multiplex PCR assay. The Illumina HiSeq System was used to sequence the amplified TCR beta libraries as 87-base-pair reads. As for the original processing: A later analysis tallied roughly 78 million unique TCR beta chains across the 700 or so repertoires, and about 12 million of those chains were shared by two or more donors. Raw reads were error-corrected and collapsed into unique sequences with a nearest-neighbor algorithm that merged closely related sequences to remove PCR and sequencing errors. V, D and J gene segments were assigned by aligning CDR3 sequences to IMGT reference sequences. Each retained sequence needed at least a six-nucleotide match to both a V gene segment and a J gene segment. A rearrangement was called productive if the CDR3 had no stop codons and remained in frame with V and J, and every other rearrangement was called non-productive. CDR3 was defined by IMGT convention, running from the second conserved V-encoded cysteine to the conserved J-encoded phenylalanine. In an earlier analysis of roughly 580 of the donors, sequences lacking an unambiguous match to a single V gene segment were excluded. In an earlier analysis of 587 of the donors, V segments were called functional above 56.7% productive rearrangements and were called segregating when the between-donor standard deviation exceeded 5%. A statistical classification framework was developed to diagnose cytomegalovirus status using the catalog of TCR beta chain sequences. A later analysis assigned V and J genes by comparing TCR nucleotide sequences with IMGT/GENE-DB human TR gene sequences. The TCRdist pipeline was used in a later analysis to assign CDR3 sequences and most-parsimonious VDJ recombination scenarios. In a later analysis, every TCR beta chain was defined by the combination of its CDR3 amino acid sequence and its V-gene family, and reads without a unique V-gene family were dropped. To address suspected cross-contamination and a sequencing artifact, a later analysis removed around 600 highly shared, low-generation-probability nucleotide sequences. In a later analysis, a clonal expansion index for each public chain was calculated from normalized within-repertoire ranks of inferred template counts. A later analysis computed generation probabilities with a VDJ recombination model fitted to out-of-frame rearrangements, and checked the results against IGoR. In a later analysis, hypergeometric tests were used to score TCR-TCR, TCR-HLA and TCR-CMV co-occurrence, with a repertoire-size bias correction applied to TCR pairs. A later analysis estimated false discovery rates by permuting HLA or CMV assignments 20 times. A later analysis grouped co-occurring TCRs with DBSCAN, adding TCRdist sequence similarity when clustering within HLA-allele-positive subsets. Co-occurrence clustering excluded repertoires with fewer than 30,000 or more than 120,000 public chains, plus five with anomalous nucleotide sharing. TCRdb provides this immuneACCESS table in a form limited to in-frame rearrangements. Some clones are lacking; in checked studies, under half of them reflect an unresolved V gene, and why the rest are absent is not known. The V and J calls and the clone size are those of that table, but D and trimming were determined from the DNA. The sample yields 100,000 to 120,000 clones; 70% to 80% were counted once. Roughly 4.2% of the sample is taken by the ten largest.

V lost 7 bases and J lost 4 bases, and the count of bases not matched to a germline gene is 12. CDR1 and CDR2, looked up from the germline V gene, are SQVTM and ANQGSEA. The CDR3, from cysteine to phenylalanine, totals 15 residues. The sequence is cut down to CDR3 DNA, 45 bases in frame from base 1. The rearranged segments are TRBV29-1 and TRBJ1-3, with 8 central nucleotides matching TRBD1. The TCR sequence derives from a middle-aged woman in good health and CMV-seropositive. Sequenced: PBMCs. The DNA reads as follows: TGCAGCGCTGATACAGGGGGTGTGTCGGGAAACACCATATATTTT. Its translation is CSADTGGVSGNTIYF.